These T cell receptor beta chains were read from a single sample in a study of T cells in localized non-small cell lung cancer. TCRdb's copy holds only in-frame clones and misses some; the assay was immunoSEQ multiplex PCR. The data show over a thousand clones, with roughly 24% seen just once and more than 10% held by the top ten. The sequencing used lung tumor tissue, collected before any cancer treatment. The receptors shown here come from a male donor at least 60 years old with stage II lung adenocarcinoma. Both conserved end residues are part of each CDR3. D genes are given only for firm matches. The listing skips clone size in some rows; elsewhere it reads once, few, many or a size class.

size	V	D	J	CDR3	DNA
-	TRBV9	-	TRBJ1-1	CASSTQGVNTEAFF	TGTGCCAGCAGTACACAGGGAGTGAACACTGAAGCTTTCTTT
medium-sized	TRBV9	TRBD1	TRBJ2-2	CASRATGTGELFF	TGTGCCAGCAGAGCGACAGGGACCGGGGAGCTGTTTTTT
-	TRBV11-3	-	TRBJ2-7	CASSHSLASVRHEQYF	TGTGCCAGCAGCCATTCCCTAGCGTCCGTCCGCCACGAGCAGTACTTC
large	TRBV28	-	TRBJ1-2	CASGWTANGYTF	TGTGCCAGCGGCTGGACAGCAAATGGCTACACCTTC
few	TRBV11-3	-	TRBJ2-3	CASSSGLYTSTDTQYF	TGTGCCAGCAGCTCCGGACTCTATACTAGCACAGATACGCAGTATTTT
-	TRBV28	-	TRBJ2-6	CATRVPGANVLTF	TGTGCCACCAGAGTCCCTGGGGCCAACGTCCTGACTTTC
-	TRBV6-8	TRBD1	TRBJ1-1	CAISGTGSGEAFF	TGTGCCATCAGCGGGACAGGGTCGGGTGAAGCTTTCTTT
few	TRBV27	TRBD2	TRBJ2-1	CASSSTSGSSPGYNEQFF	TGTGCCAGCAGCTCTACTAGCGGCTCCTCCCCTGGTTACAATGAGCAGTTCTTC
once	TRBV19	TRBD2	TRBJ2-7	CASSIPGLVYEQYF	TGTGCCAGTAGTATTCCGGGACTAGTCTACGAGCAGTACTTC
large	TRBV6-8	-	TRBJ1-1	CASSESGVWGEAFF	TGTGCCAGCAGCGAAAGCGGGGTTTGGGGAGAAGCTTTCTTT
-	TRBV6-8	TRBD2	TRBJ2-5	CASSRRLAGFQETQYF	TGTGCCAGCAGTCGCCGACTAGCGGGCTTCCAAGAGACCCAGTACTTC